This entry lists 10 T cell receptor beta chains sequenced from one sample in a study of OX40 agonist ivuxolimab in advanced cancers. Here immunoSEQ multiplex PCR was the method, and the copy in TCRdb shows in-frame clones only, minus some. This sample has 45,000 to 55,000 clones, with approximately 94% found just once. The specimen was CD4+ or CD8+ T cells sorted from blood, collected in a trial of the OX40 agonist ivuxolimab. These receptors originate from an adult with an advanced solid tumor such as melanoma, head and neck, liver or kidney cancer.

This rearrangement joins TRBV7-2 to TRBJ2-3; D assignment may be TRBD1 or TRBD2 (5 bases each). The V gene's germline CDR1 is SGHTA and CDR2 FQGNSA. The CDR3 loop spans 15 amino acids. Trimming shortened V by 5 bases and J by 2 bases, and 14 bases separated the two germline ends. CDR3 sequence reads: CASSLSGAVTDTQYF. Here the CDR3 DNA reads TGTGCCAGCAGCCTCTCCGGGGCGGTCACAGATACGCAGTATTTT.

This clone was counted a single time. This chain links TRBV5-4 with TRBJ1-1; D unclear. This CDR3 comprises 15 residues. Per the germline V gene, CDR1 is SGHNT and CDR2 is YYREEE (reference sequence). V was pared by 1 base and J by 1 base, with 11 bases between. Written as DNA, the CDR3 is TGTGCCAGCAGCTTGTATCCGGGAGAGAACACTGAAGCTTTCTTT. Translating gives CASSLYPGENTEAFF.

The rearrangement joins TRBV27 to TRBJ1-1, with a tentative D call TRBD1 (6 bases). CDR1 and CDR2 (germline): MNHEY, SMNVEV (reference sequence). The CDR3 runs to 14 residues. Trimming shortened V by 0 bases and J by 4 bases, and 9 bases separated the two germline ends. The CDR3 loop is CASSLSSGATEAFF. In DNA form, the CDR3 reads TGTGCCAGCAGTTTATCGTCGGGGGCCACTGAAGCTTTCTTT.

The genes are TRBV5-1 and TRBJ2-5; TRBD2 matches 14 bases. The CDR3 is 15 amino acids. The germline V gene encodes CDR1 SGHRS and CDR2 YFSETQ. With 5 bases clipped from V and 4 bases from J, the junction kept 4 bases outside the gene matches. The CDR3 sequence: CASRGTSGSAETQYF. CDR3 DNA: TGCGCCAGCAGGGGGACTAGCGGGAGCGCAGAGACCCAGTACTTC.

The chain is built from TRBV11-3 and TRBJ2-7; 8 bases map to TRBD1. Germline CDR1 reads SGHNT; CDR2 reads YENEEA. The length of the CDR3 is 13 residues. After removal of 5 bases from V and 2 bases from J, the junction contained 2 bases not matched to a gene. The CDR3 bases are TGTGCCAGCAGCCTCAGGGGGCCCTACGAGCAGTACTTC. This encodes CASSLRGPYEQYF.

V is TRBV12-5 and J is TRBJ2-3, with D perhaps given as TRBD1 or TRBD2 (5 bases each). This CDR3 comprises 15 residues. The V end was cut by 0 bases, the J end by 3 bases, with 10 bases between. Germline V gene lookup returns CDR1 LGHNT and CDR2 FRNRAP. Here the CDR3 reads CASGLVLDRTDTQYF. DNA of the CDR3: TGTGCTAGTGGTTTGGTACTAGACAGAACAGATACGCAGTATTTT. Looking up the rest from reference TRBV12-5 and TRBJ2-3 gives the full variable domain: DARVTQTPRHKVTEMGQEVTMRCQPILGHNTVFWYRQTMMQGLELLAYFRNRAPLDDSGMPKDRFSAEMPDATLATLKIQPSEPRDSAVYFCASGLVLDRTDTQYFGPGTRLTVL.

V usage is TRBV7-6 and J usage is TRBJ2-1; D is unclear. Germline values: CDR1 SGHVS, CDR2 FNYEAQ. The CDR3 is 12 amino acids. V lost 2 bases and J lost 5, with 4 bases in between. CDR3 sequence: CASSLPNNEQFF. The CDR3 DNA is TGTGCCAGCAGCTTACCGAACAATGAGCAGTTCTTC.

The V call is TRBV19, the J call TRBJ1-5, with D uncertain. Germline V gene lookup returns CDR1 LNHDA and CDR2 SQIVND (reference sequence). V lost 1 base and J 5 bases, leaving 3 bases between the germline ends. The CDR3 sequence is 12 residues long. CDR3 loop: CASSIGYQPQHF. CDR3 DNA: TGTGCCAGTAGTATAGGTTATCAGCCCCAGCATTTT.

The rearrangement links TRBV28 to TRBJ2-1, with 8 nucleotides matching TRBD1. The CDR3 totals 15 residues. Germline lookup yields CDR1 MDHEN and CDR2 SYDVKM. Trimming removed 4 bases from V and 6 bases from J; junction bases left unmatched: 8. In nucleotides, the CDR3 is TGTGCCAGCAGTTCTATCCGGACAGGGACCAATGAGCAGTTCTTC. Translation: CASSSIRTGTNEQFF.

The genes are TRBV19 and TRBJ1-5; TRBD1 might be the D (6 bases). The CDR3 spans 15 residues. Germline loops: CDR1 LNHDA, CDR2 SQIVND (reference sequence). The germline V and J ends were trimmed by 4 bases and 1 base, with 11 bases remaining between them. The CDR3 bases are TGTGCCAGTAGTACCCCCAGGGGAAGCAATCAGCCCCAGCATTTT. This gives the protein CASSTPRGSNQPQHF.